This T cell receptor beta chain was found in a study of monozygotic twins with inflammatory bowel disease. Whole-study results and caveats: Distinct T cell subtypes could not be told apart. Using the inverse Simpson index, IBD patients had lower TCRbeta diversity than healthy co-twins. Since immunosuppressive treatments differed, patient repertoires may have gained added variability.

Per the germline V gene, CDR1 is SGHAT and CDR2 is FQDESV (reference sequence). The CDR3 runs 13 residues. TCRdb reanalyzed the 5' RACE reads, giving one entry per CDR3 protein sequence and no DNA. The listing records around 450,000 distinct CDR3 sequences. Remarks on this clonotype: Its antigen is undetermined.

The rearrangement joins TRBV11-1 to TRBJ2-1; no DNA is available, so the TRBD1 call from TCRdb remains unchecked. The TCR sequence derives from a human donor with ulcerative colitis or Crohn's disease, or a healthy co-twin of an affected twin (not recorded which). Material for sequencing was blood. The CDR3 protein is CASMVPGYNEQFF.